Each of the 22 T cell receptor beta chains below was sequenced from the same sample in a study of blood T cells in healthy people across ages. A J-beta primer mix and a sample-barcoded 5' primer were used in a second PCR of about 7 to 12 cycles. TCRdb ran MiXCR on the 5' RACE reads and lists one entry per CDR3 protein. Of over 1,500,000 distinct CDR3 sequences detected, approximately 39% appear once; the ten largest clones hold roughly 23%. Sequencing was done on a sample of blood. The origin of the receptors is a human donor in good health.

The chain employs TRBV11-3 and TRBJ2-1; D perhaps matches TRBD1 (5 bases). The CDR3 is made up of 15 amino acids. Germline lookup yields CDR1 SGHNT and CDR2 YENEEA. Trimming shortened V by 5 bases and J by 5 bases, and 16 bases separated the two germline ends. The chain's CDR3 is CASSPRARVHNEQFF. DNA of the CDR3: TGTGCCAGCAGCCCCAGGGCCAGGGTCCACAATGAGCAGTTCTTC. The full variable domain, rest sourced from reference TRBV11-3 and TRBJ2-1, is EAGVVQSPRYKIIEKKQPVAFWCNPISGHNTLYWYLQNLGQGPELLIRYENEEAVDDSQLPKDRFSAERLKGVDSTLKIQPAELGDSAVYLCASSPRARVHNEQFFGPGTRLTVL.

This clonotype was detected a few times. The chain combines TRBV27 with TRBJ2-7; 10 bases agree with TRBD2. The CDR3 totals 15 residues. Looked up from germline, CDR1 is MNHEY and CDR2 is SMNVEV (reference sequence). Trimming took 5 bases from V and 3 from J; bases not matched to a gene: 7. The CDR3 DNA reads as TGTGCCAGCAGTCTAACAGGGACTAGCGACTACGAGCAGTACTTC. This sequence encodes CASSLTGTSDYEQYF.

The chain combines TRBV29-1 with TRBJ1-1; D unresolved. The germline CDR1 and CDR2 sequences are SQVTM and ANQGSEA. This CDR3 is 10 amino acids long. V lost 5 bases, J lost 5 bases, and 6 bases lay in between. The CDR3 protein is CSVSETEAFF. DNA of the CDR3: TGCAGCGTTTCAGAGACTGAAGCTTTCTTT.

This clonotype was observed at least ten times. The chain recombines TRBV4-3 with TRBJ2-6; perhaps TRBD2 as D (5 bases). From germline, CDR1 is LGHNA and CDR2 YSLEER. The CDR3 spans 15 residues. V was cut by 0 bases and J by 3 bases, with 6 bases left in between. DNA for the CDR3: TGCGCCAGCAGCCAAGAGAGGGATGGGGCCAACGTCCTGACTTTC. This gives the protein CASSQERDGANVLTF.

This clonotype was detected only a few times. J is TRBJ2-3 and V is TRBV10-3; TRBD2 might be the D (5 bases). Germline assignment: CDR1 ENHRY and CDR2 SYGVKD. The V end lost 1 base, the J end lost 5 bases, and 7 bases lay between the germline ends. The CDR3 totals 13 residues. The DNA for the CDR3 is TGTGCCATCAGTGAGTTGGCGGGAGATACGCAGTATTTT. It is translated as CAISELAGDTQYF.

This clonotype was observed a handful of times. The chain has TRBV20-1 and TRBJ2-5; 13 nucleotides line up with TRBD2. V lost 5 bases and J lost 4; bases outside the gene matches: 7. Germline CDR1 reads DFQATT; CDR2 reads SNEGSKA (reference sequence). This CDR3 has 15 residues. For the CDR3, the DNA is TGCAGTGCTTTGGGACTAGCGGGGTGGAGAGAGACCCAGTACTTC. Translation gives CSALGLAGWRETQYF.

The V and J genes are TRBV15 and TRBJ2-2, with unresolved D. Looked up from germline, CDR1 is LNHNV and CDR2 is YYDKDF (reference sequence). The CDR3 length is 12 residues. V lost 1 base, J lost 4 bases, and 1 base lay in between. The CDR3 nucleotides read TGTGCCACCAGCAGAGGCACCGGGGAGCTGTTTTTT. Translation: CATSRGTGELFF.

This clonotype was counted a few times. The chain carries TRBV4-3 and TRBJ2-1; D is unresolved. CDR1 and CDR2 from the germline V gene are LGHNA and YSLEER. Trimming stripped 0 bases from V and 6 bases from J, with 9 bases between. The CDR3 runs to 14 residues. For the CDR3, the DNA is TGCGCCAGCAGCCAAGAGTATGCTCGCAATGAGCAGTTCTTC. Protein product: CASSQEYARNEQFF.

This clonotype was seen at least ten times. The chain links TRBV29-1 to TRBJ2-1; no firm D call. The length of the CDR3 is 11 residues. Trimming took 5 bases from V and 8 from J, leaving 10 bases between them. Germline CDR1 is SQVTM and CDR2 is ANQGSEA. CDR3 coding DNA: TGCAGCGTTCAACTATCCCATGAGCAGTTCTTC. As protein: CSVQLSHEQFF.

There are a few counts of this clonotype. The chain recombines TRBV7-2 with TRBJ2-1; D remains ambiguous. Trimming removed 5 bases at V and 9 bases at J, with 11 bases between. Germline loops: CDR1 SGHTA, CDR2 FQGNSA. CDR3 length: 12 amino acids. The CDR3 nucleotides are TGTGCCAGCAGCCCGAGTAGTGGTGAGCAGTTCTTC. It translates to CASSPSSGEQFF.

The chain recombines TRBV7-9 with TRBJ2-5; 10 nucleotides line up with TRBD2. V gave up 4 bases and J gave up 4 bases; unmatched junction bases: 6. There are 15 residues in the CDR3. CDR1 and CDR2 (germline): SEHNR, FQNEAQ (reference sequence). In DNA, the CDR3 is TGTGCCAGCAGCTCCCCTAGCGGGGGATCAGAGACCCAGTACTTC. Protein sequence: CASSSPSGGSETQYF. The full variable domain, with the rest looked up from reference TRBV7-9 and TRBJ2-5, is DTGVSQNPRHKITKRGQNVTFRCDPISEHNRLYWYRQTLGQGPEFLTYFQNEAQLEKSRLLSDRFSAERPKGSFSTLEIQRTEQGDSAMYLCASSSPSGGSETQYFGPGTRLLVL.

The rearrangement joins TRBV20-1 to TRBJ2-1, with D possibly matching TRBD2 (6 bases). V lost 2 bases to trimming and J lost 4 bases, with 12 bases between them. This CDR3 has 14 residues. Germline assignment: CDR1 DFQATT and CDR2 SNEGSKA (reference sequence). CDR3 DNA: TGCAGTGCTAGACAACTAGCTGAATACAATGAGCAGTTCTTC. This translates into CSARQLAEYNEQFF.

The chain is built from TRBV19 and TRBJ2-3; TRBD1 aligns across 10 bases. This CDR3 is 16 amino acids long. Trimming at V came to 4 bases and at J to 5 bases, leaving 9 bases not matched to a gene. Per germline, CDR1 LNHDA and CDR2 SQIVND (reference sequence). Here the CDR3 DNA reads TGTGCCAGTAGTAACCCTCGGGACAGGGGAGAAGATACGCAGTATTTT. This sequence encodes CASSNPRDRGEDTQYF.

This chain links TRBV29-1 with TRBJ1-1; TRBD1 agrees at 10 bases. J was trimmed by 6 bases and V by 5 bases; bases with no gene match: 15. CDR3 length: 16 amino acids. Germline lookup yields CDR1 SQVTM and CDR2 ANQGSEA. As DNA, the CDR3 is TGCAGCGTTTACCCGGGACAGGGGTCTAGAGGCCCTGAAGCTTTCTTT. Protein: CSVYPGQGSRGPEAFF.

This clonotype was observed at least ten times. The rearrangement links TRBV7-6 to TRBJ2-1, with 7 nucleotides matching TRBD1. CDR1 and CDR2 from the germline V gene are SGHVS and FNYEAQ. The CDR3 loop spans 16 amino acids. Germline trimming cut 5 bases from V and 8 bases from J; bases unmatched to any gene: 15. The CDR3 coding sequence is TGTGCCAGCAGCCACCACGGTGAGGGGGCGAAAGATGAGCAGTTCTTC. Its translation is CASSHHGEGAKDEQFF.

The chain links TRBV20-1 to TRBJ2-1; the D gene is possibly TRBD1 (5 bases). The CDR3 runs to 13 residues. The ends were cut back, 3 bases at V and 0 bases at J, with 6 bases in the middle. From germline, CDR1 is DFQATT and CDR2 SNEGSKA (reference sequence). The DNA of the CDR3 is TGCAGTGCTAGTGGGGCCTCCTACAATGAGCAGTTCTTC. It is translated as CSASGASYNEQFF.

Concerning this clonotype itself: At one end, the junction sequence differs from germline, possibly due to a read error. This chain links TRBV7-3 with TRBJ2-1; a possible D gene is TRBD2 (5 bases). This CDR3 comprises 13 residues. CDR1 is SGHTA, CDR2 FQGTGA, per germline. CDR3 in DNA: TGTGCCGGCAGCTTAACACGGGGAGATGAGCAGTTCTTC. Protein: CAGSLTRGDEQFF. The full variable domain, its missing parts supplied by reference TRBV7-3 and TRBJ2-1, is GAGVSQTPSNKVTEKGKYVELRCDPISGHTALYWYRQSLGQGPEFLIYFQGTGAADDSGLPNDRFFAVRPEGSVSTLKIQRTERGDSAVYLCAGSLTRGDEQFFGPGTRLTVL.

This clonotype was found many times. CDR3 sequence: CASSLGASSYNSPLHF. As DNA, the CDR3 is TGTGCCAGCAGTTTGGGGGCCAGCTCCTATAATTCACCCCTCCACTTT. This chain joins TRBV12-3 or TRBV12-4 and TRBJ1-6, with D perhaps TRBD1 (6 bases). V was pared by 3 bases and J by 0 bases, with 9 bases between. The CDR3 has 16 amino acids.

The chain carries TRBV4-2 and TRBJ2-3; D perhaps matches TRBD2 (5 bases). The CDR3 runs 13 residues. Germline CDR1 reads LGHNA; CDR2 reads YNFKEQ. Trimming shortened V by 0 bases and J by 11 bases, and 12 bases separated the two germline ends. The CDR3 sequence is CASSQDVRAGQYF. The DNA for the CDR3 is TGTGCCAGCAGCCAAGATGTGAGGGCTGGGCAGTATTTT.

This clonotype has just a few counts. This chain joins TRBV4-3 and TRBJ2-3, with 9 bases aligning to TRBD2. There are 16 residues in the CDR3. Germline V gene lookup returns CDR1 LGHNA and CDR2 YSLEER. V shed 3 bases and J 3 bases; nucleotides not matched to a gene: 7. The chain's CDR3 is CASSQDLAGITDTQYF. Written as DNA, the CDR3 is TGCGCCAGCAGCCAGGATCTAGCGGGGATAACAGATACGCAGTATTTT.

This clonotype occurred a few times. The gene calls are TRBV29-1 and TRBJ1-1; D unresolved. This CDR3 spans 13 amino acids. Trimming took off 2 bases at V and 3 bases at J, with 10 bases between the two ends. Germline V CDR1 and CDR2: SQVTM, ANQGSEA. The CDR3 is CSVEPRGDTEAFF. The CDR3 DNA reads TGCAGCGTTGAACCCCGAGGCGACACTGAAGCTTTCTTT.

The chain employs TRBV2 and TRBJ2-1, with 7 bases matching TRBD2. Germline V gene data show CDR1 as SNHLY and CDR2 as FYNNEI. V lost 4 bases and J lost 3; bases outside the gene matches: 6. CDR3 length: 15 amino acids. The chain's CDR3 is CASSVMGGYYNEQFF. The CDR3 DNA reads TGTGCCAGCAGTGTCATGGGGGGGTACTACAATGAGCAGTTCTTC.